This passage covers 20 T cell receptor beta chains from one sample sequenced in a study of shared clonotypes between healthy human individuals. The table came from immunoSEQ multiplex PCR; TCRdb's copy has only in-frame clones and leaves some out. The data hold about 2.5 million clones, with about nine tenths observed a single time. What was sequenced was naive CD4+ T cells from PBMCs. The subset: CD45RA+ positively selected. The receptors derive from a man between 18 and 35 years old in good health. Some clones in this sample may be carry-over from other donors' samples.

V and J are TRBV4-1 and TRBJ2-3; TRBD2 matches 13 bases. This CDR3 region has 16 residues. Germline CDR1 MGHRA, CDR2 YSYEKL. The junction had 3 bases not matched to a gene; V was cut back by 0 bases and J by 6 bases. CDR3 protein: CASSQELAGGVDTQYF. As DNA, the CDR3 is TGCGCCAGCAGCCAAGAACTAGCGGGAGGGGTCGATACGCAGTATTTT.

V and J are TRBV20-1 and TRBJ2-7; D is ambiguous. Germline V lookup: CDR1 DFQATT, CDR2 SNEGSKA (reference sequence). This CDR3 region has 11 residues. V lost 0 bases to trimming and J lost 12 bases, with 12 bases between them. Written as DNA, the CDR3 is TGCAGTGCTAGAGAGGCCGCCGTAAGGTACTTC. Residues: CSAREAAVRYF.

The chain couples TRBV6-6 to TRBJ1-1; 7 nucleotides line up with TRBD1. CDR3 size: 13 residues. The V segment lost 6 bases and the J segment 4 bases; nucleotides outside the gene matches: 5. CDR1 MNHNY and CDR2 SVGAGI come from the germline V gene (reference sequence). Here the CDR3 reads CASRPQGGTEAFF. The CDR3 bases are TGTGCCAGCAGGCCCCAGGGGGGCACTGAAGCTTTCTTT.

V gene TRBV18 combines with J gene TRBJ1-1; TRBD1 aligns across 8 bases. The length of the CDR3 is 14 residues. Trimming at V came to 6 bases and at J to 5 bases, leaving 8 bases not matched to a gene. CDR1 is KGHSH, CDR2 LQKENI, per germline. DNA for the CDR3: TGTGCCAGCTCGACAGGGGTCCGGTGGACTGAAGCTTTCTTT. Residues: CASSTGVRWTEAFF.

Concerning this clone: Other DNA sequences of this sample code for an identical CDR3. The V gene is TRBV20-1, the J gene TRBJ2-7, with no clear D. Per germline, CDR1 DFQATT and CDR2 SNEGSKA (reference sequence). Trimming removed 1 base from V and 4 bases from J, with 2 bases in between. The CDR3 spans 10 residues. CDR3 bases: TGCAGTGCTAGAGTGTACGAGCAGTACTTC. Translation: CSARVYEQYF.

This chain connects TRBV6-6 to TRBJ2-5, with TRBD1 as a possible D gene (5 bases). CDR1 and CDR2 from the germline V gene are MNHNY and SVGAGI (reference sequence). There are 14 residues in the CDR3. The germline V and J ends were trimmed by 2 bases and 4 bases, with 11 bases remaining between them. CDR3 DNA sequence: TGTGCCAGCAGTTACCGGCCAGGGTTAGAGACCCAGTACTTC. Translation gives CASSYRPGLETQYF.

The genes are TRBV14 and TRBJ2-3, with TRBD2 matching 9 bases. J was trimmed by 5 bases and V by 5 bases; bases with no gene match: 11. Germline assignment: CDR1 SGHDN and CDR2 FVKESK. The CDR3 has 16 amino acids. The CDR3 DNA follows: TGTGCCAGCAGCTCAAAGGTCGCGGGAGGGCTAGATACGCAGTATTTT. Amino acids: CASSSKVAGGLDTQYF.

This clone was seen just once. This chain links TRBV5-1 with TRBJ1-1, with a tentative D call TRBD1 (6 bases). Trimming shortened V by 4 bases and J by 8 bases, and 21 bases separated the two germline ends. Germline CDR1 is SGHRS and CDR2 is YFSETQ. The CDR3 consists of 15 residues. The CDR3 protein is CASSQDPQGRGEAFF. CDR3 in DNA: TGCGCCAGCAGCCAGGACCCACAGGGAAGAGGGGAAGCTTTCTTT.

CDR3 amino acids: CASSTGLPFEQFF. The CDR3 coding sequence is TGTGCCAGCAGTACCGGACTGCCATTTGAGCAGTTCTTC. The chain joins TRBV6-5 to TRBJ2-1; maybe TRBD2 (5 bases). Looked up from germline, CDR1 is MNHEY and CDR2 is SVGAGI. The CDR3 has 13 residues. V was cut by 5 bases and J by 9 bases, with 14 bases left in between.

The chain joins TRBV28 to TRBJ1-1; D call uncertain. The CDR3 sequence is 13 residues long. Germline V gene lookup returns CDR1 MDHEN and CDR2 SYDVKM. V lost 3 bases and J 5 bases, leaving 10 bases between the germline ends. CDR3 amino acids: CASSLVGWTEAFF. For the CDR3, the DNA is TGTGCCAGCAGTTTGGTGGGCTGGACTGAAGCTTTCTTT.

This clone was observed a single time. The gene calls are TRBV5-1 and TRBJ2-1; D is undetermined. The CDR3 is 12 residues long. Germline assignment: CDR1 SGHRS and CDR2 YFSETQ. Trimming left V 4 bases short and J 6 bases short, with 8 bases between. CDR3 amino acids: CASSPSFNEQFF. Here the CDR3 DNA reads TGCGCCAGCAGCCCGTCTTTCAATGAGCAGTTCTTC.

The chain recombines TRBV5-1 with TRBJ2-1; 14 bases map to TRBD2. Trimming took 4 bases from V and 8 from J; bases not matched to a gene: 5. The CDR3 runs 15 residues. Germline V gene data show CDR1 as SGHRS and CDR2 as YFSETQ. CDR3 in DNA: TGCGCCAGCAGCCGACTAGCGGGAGGGCCAGATGAGCAGTTCTTC. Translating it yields CASSRLAGGPDEQFF. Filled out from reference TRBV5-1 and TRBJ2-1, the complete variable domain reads KAGVTQTPRYLIKTRGQQVTLSCSPISGHRSVSWYQQTPGQGLQFLFEYFSETQRNKGNFPGRFSGRQFSNSRSEMNVSTLELGDSALYLCASSRLAGGPDEQFFGPGTRLTVL.

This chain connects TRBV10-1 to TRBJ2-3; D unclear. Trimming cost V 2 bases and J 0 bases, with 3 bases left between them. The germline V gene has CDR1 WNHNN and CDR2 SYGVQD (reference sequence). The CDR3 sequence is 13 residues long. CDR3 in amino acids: CASSEDSTDTQYF. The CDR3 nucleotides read TGCGCCAGCAGTGAGGACAGCACAGATACGCAGTATTTT.

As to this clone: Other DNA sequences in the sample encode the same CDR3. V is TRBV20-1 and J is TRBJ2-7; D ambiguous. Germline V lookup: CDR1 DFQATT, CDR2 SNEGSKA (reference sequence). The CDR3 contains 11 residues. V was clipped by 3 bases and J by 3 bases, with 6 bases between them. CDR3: CSASDIYEQYF. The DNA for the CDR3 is TGCAGTGCTAGCGATATCTACGAGCAGTACTTC.

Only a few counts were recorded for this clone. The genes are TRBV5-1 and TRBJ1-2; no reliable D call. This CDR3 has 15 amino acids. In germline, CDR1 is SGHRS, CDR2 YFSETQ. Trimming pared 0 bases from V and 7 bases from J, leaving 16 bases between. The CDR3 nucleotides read TGCGCCAGCAGCTTGGCCGGCCTAGATGCGGGTGGCTACACCTTC. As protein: CASSLAGLDAGGYTF.

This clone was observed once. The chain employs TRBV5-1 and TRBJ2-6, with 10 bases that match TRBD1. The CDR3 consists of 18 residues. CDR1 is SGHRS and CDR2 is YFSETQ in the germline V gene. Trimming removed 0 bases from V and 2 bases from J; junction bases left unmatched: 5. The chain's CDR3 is CASSLAGTGVAGANVLTF. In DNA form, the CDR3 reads TGCGCCAGCAGCTTGGCGGGGACAGGGGTCGCTGGGGCCAACGTCCTGACTTTC.

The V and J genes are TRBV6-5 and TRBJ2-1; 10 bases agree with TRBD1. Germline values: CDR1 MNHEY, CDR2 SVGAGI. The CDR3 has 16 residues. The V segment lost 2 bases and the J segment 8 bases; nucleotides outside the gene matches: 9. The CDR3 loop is CASSYAGQGGLDEQFF. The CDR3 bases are TGTGCCAGCAGTTACGCTGGACAGGGGGGATTGGATGAGCAGTTCTTC.

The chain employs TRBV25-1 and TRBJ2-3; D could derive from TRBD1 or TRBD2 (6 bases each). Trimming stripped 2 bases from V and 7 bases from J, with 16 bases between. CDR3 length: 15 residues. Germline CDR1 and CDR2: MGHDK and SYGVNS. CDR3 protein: CASSERTGGANTQYF. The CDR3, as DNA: TGTGCCAGCAGTGAACGGACCGGGGGCGCAAATACGCAGTATTTT.

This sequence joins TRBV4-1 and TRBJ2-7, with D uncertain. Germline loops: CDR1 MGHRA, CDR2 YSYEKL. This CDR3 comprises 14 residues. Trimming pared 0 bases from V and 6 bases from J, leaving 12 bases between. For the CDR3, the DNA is TGCGCCAGCAGCCAAGAATGGACGTCGCTCGAGCAGTACTTC. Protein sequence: CASSQEWTSLEQYF.

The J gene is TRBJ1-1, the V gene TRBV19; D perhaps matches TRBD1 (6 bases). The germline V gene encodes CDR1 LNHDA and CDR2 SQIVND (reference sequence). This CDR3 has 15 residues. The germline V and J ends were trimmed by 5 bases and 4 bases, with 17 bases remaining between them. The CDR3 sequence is CASSGRQEIITEAFF. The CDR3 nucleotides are TGTGCCAGTAGTGGCAGACAGGAGATAATCACTGAAGCTTTCTTT.